Below, one T cell receptor beta chain is given with its context. The antigen is undetermined. Between the trimmed V and J ends, which lost 4 bases and 4 bases, there was a span of 17 bases. This CDR3 comprises 15 residues. Germline CDR1 is SGDLS and CDR2 is YYNGEE. With survey level as its setting, the immunoSEQ assay was v3.0. TCRdb's copy holds only in-frame clones and misses some; the assay was immunoSEQ multiplex PCR. This table holds about 20,000 clones, 82% found once. The data originate from a study of long-term antiretroviral therapy in people with HIV. Study-wide findings and caveats: With ART, diversity went up but was still lower than in transplant donor controls.

This TCR came from a man in his forties with HIV. The chain uses TRBV9 and TRBJ1-2, with D unclear. The sample was unsorted PBMCs, taken 2.4 years after starting antiretroviral therapy. CDR3 protein: CASSPDLGNSYGYTF. CDR3 bases: TGTGCCAGCAGCCCTGATTTGGGGAATAGCTATGGCTACACCTTC.